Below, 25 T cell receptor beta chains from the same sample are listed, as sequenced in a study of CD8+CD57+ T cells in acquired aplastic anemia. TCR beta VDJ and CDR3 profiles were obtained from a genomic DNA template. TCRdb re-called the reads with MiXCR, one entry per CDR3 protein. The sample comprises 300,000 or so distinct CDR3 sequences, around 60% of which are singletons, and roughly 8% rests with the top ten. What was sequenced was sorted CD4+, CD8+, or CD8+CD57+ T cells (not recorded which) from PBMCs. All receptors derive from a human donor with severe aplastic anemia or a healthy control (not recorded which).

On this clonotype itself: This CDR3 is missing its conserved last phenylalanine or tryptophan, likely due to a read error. This chain's CDR3 is CASSLQSGSYEQYS. CDR3 nucleotides: TGTGCCAGCAGCCTCCAGAGCGGGAGCTACGAGCAGTACTCC. This chain links TRBV7-9 with TRBJ2-7, with 8 bases lining up with TRBD2. Germline CDR1 and CDR2: SEHNR and FQNEAQ (reference sequence). V lost 5 bases to trimming and J lost 3 bases; unmatched junction nucleotides: 6. This CDR3 has 14 amino acids.

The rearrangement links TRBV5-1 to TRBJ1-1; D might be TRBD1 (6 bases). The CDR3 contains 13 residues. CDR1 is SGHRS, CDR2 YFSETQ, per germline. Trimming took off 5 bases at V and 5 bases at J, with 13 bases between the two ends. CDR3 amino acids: CASRRGTGTEAFF. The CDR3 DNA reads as TGCGCCAGCAGAAGGGGGACTGGGACTGAAGCTTTCTTT. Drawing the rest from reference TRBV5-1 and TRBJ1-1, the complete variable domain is KAGVTQTPRYLIKTRGQQVTLSCSPISGHRSVSWYQQTPGQGLQFLFEYFSETQRNKGNFPGRFSGRQFSNSRSEMNVSTLELGDSALYLCASRRGTGTEAFFGQGTRLTVV.

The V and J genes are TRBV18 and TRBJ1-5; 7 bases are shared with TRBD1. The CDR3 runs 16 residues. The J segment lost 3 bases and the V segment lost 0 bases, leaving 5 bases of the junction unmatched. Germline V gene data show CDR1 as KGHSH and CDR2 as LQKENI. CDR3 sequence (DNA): TGTGCCAGCTCACCACCGAACAGGGGAGACAATCAGCCCCAGCATTTT. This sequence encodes CASSPPNRGDNQPQHF.

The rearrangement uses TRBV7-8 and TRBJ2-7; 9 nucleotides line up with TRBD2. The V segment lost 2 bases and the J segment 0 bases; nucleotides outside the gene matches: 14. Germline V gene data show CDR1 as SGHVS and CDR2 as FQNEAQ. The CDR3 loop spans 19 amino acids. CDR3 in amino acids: CASSLMRGGALGGSYEQYF. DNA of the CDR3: TGTGCCAGCAGCTTAATGCGCGGGGGGGCCTTGGGCGGCTCCTACGAGCAGTACTTC. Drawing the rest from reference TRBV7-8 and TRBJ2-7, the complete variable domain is GAGVSQSPRYKVAKRGQDVALRCDPISGHVSLFWYQQALGQGPEFLTYFQNEAQLDKSGLPSDRFFAERPEGSVSTLKIQRTQQEDSAVYLCASSLMRGGALGGSYEQYFGPGTRLTVT.

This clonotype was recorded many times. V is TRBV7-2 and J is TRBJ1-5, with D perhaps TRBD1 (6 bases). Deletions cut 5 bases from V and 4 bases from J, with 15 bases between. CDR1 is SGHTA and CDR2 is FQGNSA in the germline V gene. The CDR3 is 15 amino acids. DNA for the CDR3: TGTGCCAGCAGCCCGCAGGGGAGAATAAATCAGCCCCAGCATTTT. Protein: CASSPQGRINQPQHF.

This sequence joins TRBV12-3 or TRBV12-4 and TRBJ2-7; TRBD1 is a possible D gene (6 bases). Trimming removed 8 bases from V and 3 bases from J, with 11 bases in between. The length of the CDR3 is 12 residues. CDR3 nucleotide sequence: TGTGCCAGCTGGACAGACTTCTACGAGCAGTACTTC. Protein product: CASWTDFYEQYF.

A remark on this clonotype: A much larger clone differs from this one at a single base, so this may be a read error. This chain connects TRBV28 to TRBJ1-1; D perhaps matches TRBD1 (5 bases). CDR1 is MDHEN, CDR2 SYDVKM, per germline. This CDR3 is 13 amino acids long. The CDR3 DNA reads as TGTGCCAGCAGGTCGACAGTGAACACTGAAGCTTCCTTT. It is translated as CASRSTVNTEASF.

This CDR3 is CASTGLAGTGELFF. DNA for the CDR3: TGCGCCAGCACCGGACTAGCGGGCACCGGGGAGCTGTTTTTT. The genes are TRBV5-1 and TRBJ2-2, with 11 bases aligning to TRBD2. Germline assignment: CDR1 SGHRS and CDR2 YFSETQ. The CDR3 runs to 14 residues. The ends lost 6 bases at V and 4 bases at J; junction bases unmatched: 2.

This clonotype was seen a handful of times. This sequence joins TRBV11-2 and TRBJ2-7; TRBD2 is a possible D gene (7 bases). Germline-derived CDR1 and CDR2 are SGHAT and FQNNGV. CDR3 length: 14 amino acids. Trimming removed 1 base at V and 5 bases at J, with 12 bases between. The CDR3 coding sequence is TGTGCCAGCAGCTTAGTTAGGGGGGGGAACGAGCAGTACTTC. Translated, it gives CASSLVRGGNEQYF.

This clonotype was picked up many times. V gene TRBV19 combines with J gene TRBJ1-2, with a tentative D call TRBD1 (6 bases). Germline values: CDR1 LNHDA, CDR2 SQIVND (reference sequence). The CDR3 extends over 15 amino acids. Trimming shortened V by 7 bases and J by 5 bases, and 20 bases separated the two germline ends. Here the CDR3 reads CASIRTATTLYGYTF. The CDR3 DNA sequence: TGTGCCAGTATTCGGACAGCGACCACTCTTTATGGCTACACCTTC. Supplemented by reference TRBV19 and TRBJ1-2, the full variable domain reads DGGITQSPKYLFRKEGQNVTLSCEQNLNHDAMYWYRQDPGQGLRLIYYSQIVNDFQKGDIAEGYSVSREKKESFPLTVTSAQKNPTAFYLCASIRTATTLYGYTFGSGTRLTVV.

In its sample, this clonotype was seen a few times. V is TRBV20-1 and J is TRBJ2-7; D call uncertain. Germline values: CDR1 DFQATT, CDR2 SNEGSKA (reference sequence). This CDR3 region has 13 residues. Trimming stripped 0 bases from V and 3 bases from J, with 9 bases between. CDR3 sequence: CSAREASDYEQYF. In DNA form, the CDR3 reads TGCAGTGCTAGAGAGGCCTCTGACTACGAGCAGTACTTC.

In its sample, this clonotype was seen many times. The CDR3 DNA follows: TGCAGTGCTAGAGAGGGGACGGGGGGCCCAGCGGGGCAGTATTTT. It encodes CSAREGTGGPAGQYF. This chain uses TRBV20-1 with TRBJ2-3; D possibly corresponds to TRBD2 (7 bases). V was cut by 0 bases and J by 11 bases, with 21 bases left in between. This CDR3 is built from 15 residues. Germline loops: CDR1 DFQATT, CDR2 SNEGSKA (reference sequence).

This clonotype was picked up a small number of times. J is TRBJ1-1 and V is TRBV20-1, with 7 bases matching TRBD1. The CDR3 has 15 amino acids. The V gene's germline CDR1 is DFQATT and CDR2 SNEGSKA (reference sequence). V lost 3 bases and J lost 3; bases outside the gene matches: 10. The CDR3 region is CSASPNTGVDTEAFF. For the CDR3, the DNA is TGCAGTGCTAGCCCTAATACAGGGGTGGACACTGAAGCTTTCTTT.

Here the CDR3 DNA reads TGTGCCAGCAGTTTACTTAAGACAGGGATGGGAGAGACCCAGTACTTC. It yields the protein CASSLLKTGMGETQYF. This chain links TRBV7-8 with TRBJ2-5; 7 bases align to TRBD1. After removal of 6 bases from V and 4 bases from J, the junction contained 14 bases not matched to a gene. The CDR3 totals 16 residues. Germline loops: CDR1 SGHVS, CDR2 FQNEAQ.

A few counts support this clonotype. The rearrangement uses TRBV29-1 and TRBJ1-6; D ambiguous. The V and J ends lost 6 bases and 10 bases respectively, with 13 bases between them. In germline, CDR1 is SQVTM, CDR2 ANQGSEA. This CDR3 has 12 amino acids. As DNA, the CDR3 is TGCAGCGTCCGACCGGAGTTCTCACCCCTCCACTTT. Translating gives CSVRPEFSPLHF.

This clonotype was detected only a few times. CDR3 sequence: CATALGSLDKQYF. DNA of the CDR3: TGTGCCACCGCCCTAGGATCTCTGGATAAGCAGTACTTC. The chain couples TRBV24-1 to TRBJ2-7; D unclear. The V and J ends lost 9 bases and 8 bases respectively, with 19 bases between them. CDR1 and CDR2 (germline): KGHDR, SFDVKD. This CDR3 has 13 residues.

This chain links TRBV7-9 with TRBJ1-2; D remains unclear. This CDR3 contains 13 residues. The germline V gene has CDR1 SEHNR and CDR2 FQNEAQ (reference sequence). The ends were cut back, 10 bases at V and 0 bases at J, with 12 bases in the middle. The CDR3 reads CATSRTPNYGYTF. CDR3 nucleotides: TGTGCCACCAGTCGGACTCCTAACTATGGCTACACCTTC.

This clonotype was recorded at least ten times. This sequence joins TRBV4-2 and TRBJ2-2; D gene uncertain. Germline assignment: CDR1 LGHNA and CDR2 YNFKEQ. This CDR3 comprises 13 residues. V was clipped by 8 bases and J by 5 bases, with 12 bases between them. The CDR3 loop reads CASGPTITGELFF. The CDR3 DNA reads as TGTGCCAGCGGACCAACAATAACCGGGGAGCTGTTTTTT.

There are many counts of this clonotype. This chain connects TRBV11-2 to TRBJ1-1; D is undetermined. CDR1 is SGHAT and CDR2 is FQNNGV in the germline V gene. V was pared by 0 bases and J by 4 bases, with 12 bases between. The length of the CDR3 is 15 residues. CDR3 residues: CASSLDSRLSTEAFF. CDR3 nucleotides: TGTGCCAGCAGCTTAGATTCCAGGTTGAGCACTGAAGCTTTCTTT.

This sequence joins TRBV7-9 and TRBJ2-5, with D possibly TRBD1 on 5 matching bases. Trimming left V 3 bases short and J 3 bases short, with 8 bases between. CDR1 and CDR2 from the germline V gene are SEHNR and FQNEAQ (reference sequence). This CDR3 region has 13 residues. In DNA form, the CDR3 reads TGTGCCAGCAGCTTCGCAGGGAAAGAGACCCAGTACTTC. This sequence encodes CASSFAGKETQYF. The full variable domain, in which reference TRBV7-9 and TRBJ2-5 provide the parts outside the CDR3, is DTGVSQNPRHKITKRGQNVTFRCDPISEHNRLYWYRQTLGQGPEFLTYFQNEAQLEKSRLLSDRFSAERPKGSFSTLEIQRTEQGDSAMYLCASSFAGKETQYFGPGTRLLVL.

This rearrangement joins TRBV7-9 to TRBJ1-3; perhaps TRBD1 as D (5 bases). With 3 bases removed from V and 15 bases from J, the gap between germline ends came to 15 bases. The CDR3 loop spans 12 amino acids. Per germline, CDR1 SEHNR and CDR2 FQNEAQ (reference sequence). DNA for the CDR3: TGTGCCAGCAGCTTGGGACCAACCTTGTCATATTTT. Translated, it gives CASSLGPTLSYF.

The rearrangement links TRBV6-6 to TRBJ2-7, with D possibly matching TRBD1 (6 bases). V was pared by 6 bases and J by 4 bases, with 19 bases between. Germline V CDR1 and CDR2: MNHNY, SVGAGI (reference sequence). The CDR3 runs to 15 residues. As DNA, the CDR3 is TGTGCCAGCAGCTGGGGGCAGGGGACAATTTACGAGCAGTACTTC. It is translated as CASSWGQGTIYEQYF.

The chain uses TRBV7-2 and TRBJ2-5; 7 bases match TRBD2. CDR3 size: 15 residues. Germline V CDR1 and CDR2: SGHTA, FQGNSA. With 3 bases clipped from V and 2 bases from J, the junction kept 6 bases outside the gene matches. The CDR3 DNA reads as TGTGCCAGCAGCTTCCCCTGGGAGGGGCAAGAGACCCAGTACTTC. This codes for CASSFPWEGQETQYF.

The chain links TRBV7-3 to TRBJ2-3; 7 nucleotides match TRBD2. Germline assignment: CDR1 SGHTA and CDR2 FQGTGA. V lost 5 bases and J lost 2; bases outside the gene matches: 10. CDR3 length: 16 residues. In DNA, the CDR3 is TGTGCCAGCAGCCCTGAGCGGGGATCTTACACAGATACGCAGTATTTT. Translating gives CASSPERGSYTDTQYF.

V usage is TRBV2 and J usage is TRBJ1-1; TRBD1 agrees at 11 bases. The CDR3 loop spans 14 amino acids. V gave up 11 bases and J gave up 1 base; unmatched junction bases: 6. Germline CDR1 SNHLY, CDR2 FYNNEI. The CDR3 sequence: CAGGGTGGNTEAFF. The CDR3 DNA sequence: TGTGCCGGCGGTGGGACAGGGGGGAACACTGAAGCTTTCTTT.